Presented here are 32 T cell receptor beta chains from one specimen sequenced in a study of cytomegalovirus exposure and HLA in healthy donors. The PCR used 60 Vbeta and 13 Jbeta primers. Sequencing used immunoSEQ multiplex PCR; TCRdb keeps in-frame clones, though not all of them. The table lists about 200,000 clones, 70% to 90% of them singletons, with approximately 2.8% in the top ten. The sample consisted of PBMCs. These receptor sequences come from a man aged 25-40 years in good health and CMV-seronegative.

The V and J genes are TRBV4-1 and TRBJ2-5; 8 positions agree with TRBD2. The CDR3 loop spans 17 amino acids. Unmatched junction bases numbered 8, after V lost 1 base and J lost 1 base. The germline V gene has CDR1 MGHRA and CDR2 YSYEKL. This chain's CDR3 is CASSQVRAGVFQETQYF. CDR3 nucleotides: TGCGCCAGCAGCCAAGTGAGAGCGGGAGTATTCCAAGAGACCCAGTACTTC.

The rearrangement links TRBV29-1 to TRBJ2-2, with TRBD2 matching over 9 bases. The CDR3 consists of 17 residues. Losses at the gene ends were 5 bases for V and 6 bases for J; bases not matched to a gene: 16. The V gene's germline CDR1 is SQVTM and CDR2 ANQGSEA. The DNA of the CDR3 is TGCAGCGTTAAGGTAAACGCTAGCGGGGTTAATTCCGGGGAGCTGTTTTTT. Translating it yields CSVKVNASGVNSGELFF.

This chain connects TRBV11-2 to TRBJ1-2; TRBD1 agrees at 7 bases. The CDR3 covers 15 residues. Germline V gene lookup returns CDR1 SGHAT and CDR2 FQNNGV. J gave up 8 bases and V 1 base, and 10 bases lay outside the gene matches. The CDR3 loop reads CASSLGIDRVGGYTF. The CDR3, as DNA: TGTGCCAGCAGCTTAGGAATTGACAGGGTTGGAGGCTACACCTTC.

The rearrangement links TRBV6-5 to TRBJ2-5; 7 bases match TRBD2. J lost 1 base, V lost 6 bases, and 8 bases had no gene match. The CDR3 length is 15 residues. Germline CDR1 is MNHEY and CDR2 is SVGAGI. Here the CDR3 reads CASSPREGSQETQYF. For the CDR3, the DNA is TGTGCCAGCAGCCCCAGGGAGGGTAGCCAAGAGACCCAGTACTTC.

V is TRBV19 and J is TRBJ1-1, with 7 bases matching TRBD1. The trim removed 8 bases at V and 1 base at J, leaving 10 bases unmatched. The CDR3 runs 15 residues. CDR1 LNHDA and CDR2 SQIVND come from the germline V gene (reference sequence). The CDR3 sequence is CASARQGIWNTEAFF. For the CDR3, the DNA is TGTGCCAGTGCTAGACAGGGCATTTGGAACACTGAAGCTTTCTTT.

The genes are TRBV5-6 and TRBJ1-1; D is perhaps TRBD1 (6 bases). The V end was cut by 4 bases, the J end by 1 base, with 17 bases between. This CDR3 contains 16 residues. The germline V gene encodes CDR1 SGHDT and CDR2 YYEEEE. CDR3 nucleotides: TGTGCCAGCAGCCTAGGGACACGAGGGACGAACACTGAAGCTTTCTTT. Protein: CASSLGTRGTNTEAFF. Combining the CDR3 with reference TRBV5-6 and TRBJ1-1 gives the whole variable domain DAGVTQSPTHLIKTRGQQVTLRCSPKSGHDTVSWYQQALGQGPQFIFQYYEEEERQRGNFPDRFSGHQFPNYSSELNVNALLLGDSALYLCASSLGTRGTNTEAFFGQGTRLTVV.

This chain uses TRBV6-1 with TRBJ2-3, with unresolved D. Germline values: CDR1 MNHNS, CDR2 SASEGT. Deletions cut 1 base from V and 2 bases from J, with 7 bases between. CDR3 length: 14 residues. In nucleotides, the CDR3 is TGTGCCAGCAGTGAAGAACAGATCACAGATACGCAGTATTTT. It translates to CASSEEQITDTQYF.

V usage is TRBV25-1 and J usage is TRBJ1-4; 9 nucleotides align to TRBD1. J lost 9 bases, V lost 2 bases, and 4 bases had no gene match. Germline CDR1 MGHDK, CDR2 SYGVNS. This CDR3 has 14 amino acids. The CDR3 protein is CASSEPGQGKKLFF. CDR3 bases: TGTGCCAGCAGTGAACCGGGACAGGGAAAAAAACTGTTTTTT.

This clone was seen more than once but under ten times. CDR3 coding DNA: TGTGCCAGCAGCCCCAAGGACTTAGAGACCCAGTACTTC. It codes for CASSPKDLETQYF. The chain has TRBV13 and TRBJ2-5; perhaps TRBD2 as D (5 bases). The CDR3 sequence is 13 residues long. CDR1 is PRHDT, CDR2 FYEKMQ, per germline (reference sequence). V was clipped by 5 bases and J by 4 bases, with 11 bases between them.

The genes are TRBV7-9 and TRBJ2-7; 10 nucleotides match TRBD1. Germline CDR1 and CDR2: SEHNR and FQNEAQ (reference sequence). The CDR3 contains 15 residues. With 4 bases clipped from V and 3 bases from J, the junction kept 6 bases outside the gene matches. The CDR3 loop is CASSSDRGPIYEQYF. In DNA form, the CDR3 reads TGTGCCAGCAGCTCAGACAGGGGGCCCATCTACGAGCAGTACTTC.

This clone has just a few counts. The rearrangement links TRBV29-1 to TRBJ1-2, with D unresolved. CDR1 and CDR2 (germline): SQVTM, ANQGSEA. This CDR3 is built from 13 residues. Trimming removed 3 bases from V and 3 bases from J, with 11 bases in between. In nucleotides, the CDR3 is TGCAGCGTTGAGCGGGTGGAGGACTATGGCTACACCTTC. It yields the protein CSVERVEDYGYTF.

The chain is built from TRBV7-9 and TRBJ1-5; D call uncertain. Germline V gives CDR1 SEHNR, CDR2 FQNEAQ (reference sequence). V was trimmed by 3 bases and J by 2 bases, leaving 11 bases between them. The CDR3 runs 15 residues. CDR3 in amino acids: CASSFSHGGNQPQHF. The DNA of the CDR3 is TGTGCCAGCAGCTTCTCGCACGGGGGCAATCAGCCCCAGCATTTT.

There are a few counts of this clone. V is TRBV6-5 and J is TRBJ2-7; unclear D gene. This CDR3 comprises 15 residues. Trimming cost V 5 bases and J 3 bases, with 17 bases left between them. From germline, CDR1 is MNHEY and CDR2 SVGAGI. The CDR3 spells CASSAAGSTGYEQYF. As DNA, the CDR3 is TGTGCCAGCAGTGCCGCCGGGTCCACGGGCTACGAGCAGTACTTC.

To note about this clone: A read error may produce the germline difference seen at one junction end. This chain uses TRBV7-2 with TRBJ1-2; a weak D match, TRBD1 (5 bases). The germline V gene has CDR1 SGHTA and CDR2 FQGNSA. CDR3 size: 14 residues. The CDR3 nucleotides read TGTGCCAGCAGCTTGGGGGGGTCGGAGGGGACTCTCTTCTTC. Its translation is CASSLGGSEGTLFF.

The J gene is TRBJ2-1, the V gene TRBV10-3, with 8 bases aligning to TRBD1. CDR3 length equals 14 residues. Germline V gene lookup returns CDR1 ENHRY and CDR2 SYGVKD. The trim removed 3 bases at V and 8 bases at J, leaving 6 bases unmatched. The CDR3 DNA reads TGTGCCATCAGTGAAGCTCAGGGGGCTGATGAGCAGTTCTTC. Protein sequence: CAISEAQGADEQFF.

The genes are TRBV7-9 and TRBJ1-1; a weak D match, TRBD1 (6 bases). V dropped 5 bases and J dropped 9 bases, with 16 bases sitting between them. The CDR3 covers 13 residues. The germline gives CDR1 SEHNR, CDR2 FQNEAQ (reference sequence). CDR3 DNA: TGTGCCAGCAGCAATCGGGACATCCCAAAAGCTTTCTTT. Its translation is CASSNRDIPKAFF.

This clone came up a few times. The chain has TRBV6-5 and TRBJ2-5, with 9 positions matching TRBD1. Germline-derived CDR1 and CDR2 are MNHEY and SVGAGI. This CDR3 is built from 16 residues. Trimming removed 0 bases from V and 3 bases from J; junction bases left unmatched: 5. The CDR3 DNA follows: TGTGCCAGCAGTTACTCGCCCGGACAGGGGAAAGAGACCCAGTACTTC. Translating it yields CASSYSPGQGKETQYF.

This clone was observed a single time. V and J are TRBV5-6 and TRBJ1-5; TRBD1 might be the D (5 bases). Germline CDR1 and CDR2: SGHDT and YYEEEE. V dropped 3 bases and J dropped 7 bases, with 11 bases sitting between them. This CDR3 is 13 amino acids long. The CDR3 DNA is TGTGCCAGCAGCTCAGGGCAGGTGCAGCCCCAGCATTTT. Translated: CASSSGQVQPQHF. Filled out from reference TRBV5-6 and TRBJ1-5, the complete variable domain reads DAGVTQSPTHLIKTRGQQVTLRCSPKSGHDTVSWYQQALGQGPQFIFQYYEEEERQRGNFPDRFSGHQFPNYSSELNVNALLLGDSALYLCASSSGQVQPQHFGDGTRLSIL.

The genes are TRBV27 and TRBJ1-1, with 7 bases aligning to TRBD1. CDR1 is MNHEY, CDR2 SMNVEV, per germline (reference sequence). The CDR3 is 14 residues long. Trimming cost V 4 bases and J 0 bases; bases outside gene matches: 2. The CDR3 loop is CASSSTGMNTEAFF. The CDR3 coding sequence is TGTGCCAGCAGTTCGACAGGGATGAACACTGAAGCTTTCTTT.

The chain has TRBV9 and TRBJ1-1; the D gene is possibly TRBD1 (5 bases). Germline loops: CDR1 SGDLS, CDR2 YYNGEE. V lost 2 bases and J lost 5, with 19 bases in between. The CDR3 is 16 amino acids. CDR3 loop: CASSVGQGIGGTEAFF. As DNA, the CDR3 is TGTGCCAGCAGCGTTGGCCAGGGCATAGGTGGAACTGAAGCTTTCTTT. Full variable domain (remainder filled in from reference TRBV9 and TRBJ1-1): DSGVTQTPKHLITATGQRVTLRCSPRSGDLSVYWYQQSLDQGLQFLIQYYNGEERAKGNILERFSAQQFPDLHSELNLSSLELGDSALYFCASSVGQGIGGTEAFFGQGTRLTVV.

The CDR3, as DNA: TGTGCCAGTAGGGGGAAAACCTACAATGAGCAGTTCTTC. It codes for CASRGKTYNEQFF. This chain links TRBV6-1 with TRBJ2-1; a possible D gene is TRBD1 (6 bases). From germline, CDR1 is MNHNS and CDR2 SASEGT. The CDR3 is 13 residues long. Deletions cut 9 bases from V and 2 bases from J, with 11 bases between.

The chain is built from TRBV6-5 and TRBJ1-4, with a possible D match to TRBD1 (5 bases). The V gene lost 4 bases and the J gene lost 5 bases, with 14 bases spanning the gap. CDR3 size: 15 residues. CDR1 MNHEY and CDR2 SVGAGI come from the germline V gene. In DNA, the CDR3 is TGTGCCAGCAGTTCGGACCAGGGCAGAAATGAAAAACTGTTTTTT. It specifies CASSSDQGRNEKLFF.

The CDR3 is CASSETGLGEQYF. Written as DNA, the CDR3 is TGCGCCAGCAGTGAGACAGGCCTGGGCGAGCAGTACTTC. The J gene is TRBJ2-7, the V gene TRBV10-1; possibly TRBD1 for D (5 bases). Trimming stripped 2 bases from V and 6 bases from J, with 11 bases between. This CDR3 has 13 amino acids. Germline V lookup: CDR1 WNHNN, CDR2 SYGVQD (reference sequence).

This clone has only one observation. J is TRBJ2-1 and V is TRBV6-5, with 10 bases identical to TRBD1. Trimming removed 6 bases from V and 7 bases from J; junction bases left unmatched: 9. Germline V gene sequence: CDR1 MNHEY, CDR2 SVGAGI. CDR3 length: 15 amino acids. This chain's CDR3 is CASRIDRGRQNEQFF. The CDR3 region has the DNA TGTGCCAGCAGGATTGACAGGGGGCGTCAGAATGAGCAGTTCTTC.

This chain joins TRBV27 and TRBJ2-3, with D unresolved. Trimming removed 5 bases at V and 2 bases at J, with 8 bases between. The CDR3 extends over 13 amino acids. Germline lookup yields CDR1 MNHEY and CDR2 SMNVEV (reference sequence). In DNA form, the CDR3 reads TGTGCCAGCAGTCCCCCCTTCACAGATACGCAGTATTTT. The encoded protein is CASSPPFTDTQYF.

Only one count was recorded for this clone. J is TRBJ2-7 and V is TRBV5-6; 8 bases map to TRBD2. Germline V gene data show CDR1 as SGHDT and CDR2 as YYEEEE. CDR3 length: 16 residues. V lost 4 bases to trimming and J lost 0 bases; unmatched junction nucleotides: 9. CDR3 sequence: CASSPSGTRPSYEQYF. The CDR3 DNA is TGTGCCAGCAGCCCGTCCGGGACTAGACCCTCCTACGAGCAGTACTTC. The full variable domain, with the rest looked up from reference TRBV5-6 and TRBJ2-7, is DAGVTQSPTHLIKTRGQQVTLRCSPKSGHDTVSWYQQALGQGPQFIFQYYEEEERQRGNFPDRFSGHQFPNYSSELNVNALLLGDSALYLCASSPSGTRPSYEQYFGPGTRLTVT.

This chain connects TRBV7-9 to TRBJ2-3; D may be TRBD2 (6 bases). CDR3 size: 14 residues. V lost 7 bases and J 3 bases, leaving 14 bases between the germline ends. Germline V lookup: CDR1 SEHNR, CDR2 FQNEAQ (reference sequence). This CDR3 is CASISRGNTDTQYF. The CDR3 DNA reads TGTGCCAGCATCAGTCGGGGGAATACAGATACGCAGTATTTT.

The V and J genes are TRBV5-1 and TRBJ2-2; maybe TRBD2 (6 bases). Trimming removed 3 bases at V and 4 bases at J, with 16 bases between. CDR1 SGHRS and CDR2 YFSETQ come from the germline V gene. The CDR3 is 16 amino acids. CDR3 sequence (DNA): TGCGCCAGCAGCTCCAGCGCTCGGGGGAGCACCGGGGAGCTGTTTTTT. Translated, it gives CASSSSARGSTGELFF.

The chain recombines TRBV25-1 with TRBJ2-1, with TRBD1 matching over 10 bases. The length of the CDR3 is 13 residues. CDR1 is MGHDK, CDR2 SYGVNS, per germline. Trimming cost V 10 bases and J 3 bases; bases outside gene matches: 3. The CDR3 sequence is CATWDRGYNEQFF. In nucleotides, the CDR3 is TGTGCCACCTGGGACAGGGGCTACAATGAGCAGTTCTTC.

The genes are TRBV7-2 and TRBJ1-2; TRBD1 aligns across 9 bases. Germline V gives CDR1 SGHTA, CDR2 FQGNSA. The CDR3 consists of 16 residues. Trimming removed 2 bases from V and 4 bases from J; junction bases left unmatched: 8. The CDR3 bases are TGTGCCAGCAGCTTATGGGGGACACAGGGGGCCTATGGCTACACCTTC. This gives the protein CASSLWGTQGAYGYTF.

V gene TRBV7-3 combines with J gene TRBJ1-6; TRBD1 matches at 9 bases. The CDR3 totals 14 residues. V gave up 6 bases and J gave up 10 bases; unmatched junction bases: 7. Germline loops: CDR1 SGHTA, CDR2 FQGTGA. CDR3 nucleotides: TGTGCCAGCAGTATGGGGACAGGGCGATCACCCCTCCACTTT. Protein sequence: CASSMGTGRSPLHF.

CDR3 DNA sequence: TGCGCCAGCAGCTTGCAGTTGGCAGGGCGAAACTACGAGCAGTACTTC. It specifies CASSLQLAGRNYEQYF. V is TRBV5-1 and J is TRBJ2-7; tentatively, D is TRBD1 (5 bases). CDR3 length equals 16 residues. The ends were cut back, 1 base at V and 3 bases at J, with 17 bases in the middle. Germline V gene sequence: CDR1 SGHRS, CDR2 YFSETQ.